This TCR beta chain emerged from a study of blood T cell repertoires in COVID-19. On the study more broadly: Researchers got acute and convalescent COVID-19 samples from the United States, Italy and Spain. T cells, B-cell-depleted T cells, or PBMCs supplied cDNA or gDNA.

Per the study methods: Scientists estimated how many nucleated cells there were by amplifying reference gene primers. The assay was immunoSEQ multiplex PCR, and TCRdb's table has in-frame clones only and misses some. V and J calls and clone size follow that table, whereas D and trimming were derived from the DNA. In the table there are over 200,000 clones, about 83% of which are singletons. Remarks on this clone: Other DNA sequences in this specimen translate into the identical CDR3.

V trimming: 8 bases; J trimming: 4 bases; junction bases outside the gene matches: 4. CDR1 is LNHDA, CDR2 SQIVND, per germline (reference sequence). CDR3 length: 14 residues. The V call is TRBV19, the J call TRBJ1-5; 11 bases map to TRBD1. The TCR sequence derives from a man older than 75 with acute or convalescent COVID-19. The sample consisted of peripheral blood. In DNA form, the CDR3 reads TGTGCCAGTTCCGGGACAGGGGGTAATCAGCCCCAGCATTTT. Amino acid sequence: CASSGTGGNQPQHF.